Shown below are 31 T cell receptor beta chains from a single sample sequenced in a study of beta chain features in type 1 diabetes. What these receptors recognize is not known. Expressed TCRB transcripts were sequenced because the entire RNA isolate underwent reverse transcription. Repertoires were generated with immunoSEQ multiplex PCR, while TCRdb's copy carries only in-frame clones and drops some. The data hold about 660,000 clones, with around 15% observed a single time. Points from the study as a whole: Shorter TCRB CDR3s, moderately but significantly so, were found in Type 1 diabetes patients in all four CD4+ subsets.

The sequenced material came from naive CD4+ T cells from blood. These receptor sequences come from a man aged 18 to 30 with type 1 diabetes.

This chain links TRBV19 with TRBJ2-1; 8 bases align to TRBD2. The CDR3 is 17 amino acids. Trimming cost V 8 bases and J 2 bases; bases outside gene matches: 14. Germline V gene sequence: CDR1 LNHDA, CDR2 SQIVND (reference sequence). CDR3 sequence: CASRDGRVYATYNEQFF. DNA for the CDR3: TGTGCCAGTCGAGACGGGAGGGTTTACGCTACCTACAATGAGCAGTTCTTC.

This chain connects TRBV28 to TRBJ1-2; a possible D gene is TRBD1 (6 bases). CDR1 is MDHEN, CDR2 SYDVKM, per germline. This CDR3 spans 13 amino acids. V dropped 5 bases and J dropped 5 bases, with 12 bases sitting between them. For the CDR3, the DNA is TGTGCCAGCAGTATAGGGACACAGTATGGCTACACCTTC. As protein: CASSIGTQYGYTF.

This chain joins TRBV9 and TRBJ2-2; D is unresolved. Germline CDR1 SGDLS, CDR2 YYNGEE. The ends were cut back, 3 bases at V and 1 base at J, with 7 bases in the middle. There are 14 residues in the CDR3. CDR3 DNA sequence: TGTGCCAGCAGCGCAACCTTGAACACCGGGGAGCTGTTTTTT. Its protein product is CASSATLNTGELFF.

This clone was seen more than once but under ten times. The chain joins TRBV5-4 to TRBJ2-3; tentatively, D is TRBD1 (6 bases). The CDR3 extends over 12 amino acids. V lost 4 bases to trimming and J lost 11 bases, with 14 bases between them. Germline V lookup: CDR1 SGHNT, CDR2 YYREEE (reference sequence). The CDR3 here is CASSLGVGGQYF. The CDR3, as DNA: TGTGCCAGCAGCCTGGGTGTAGGGGGGCAGTATTTT. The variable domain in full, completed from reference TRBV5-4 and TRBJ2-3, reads ETGVTQSPTHLIKTRGQQVTLRCSSQSGHNTVSWYQQALGQGPQFIFQYYREEENGRGNFPPRFSGLQFPNYSSELNVNALELDDSALYLCASSLGVGGQYFGPGTRLTVL.

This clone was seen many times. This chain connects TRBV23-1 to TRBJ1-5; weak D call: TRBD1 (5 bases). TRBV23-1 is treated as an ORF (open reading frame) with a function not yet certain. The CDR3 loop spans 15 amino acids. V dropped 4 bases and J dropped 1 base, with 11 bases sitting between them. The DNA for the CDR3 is TGCGCCAGCAGTCCACGGGGCAGAAGCAATCAGCCCCAGCATTTT. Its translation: CASSPRGRSNQPQHF.

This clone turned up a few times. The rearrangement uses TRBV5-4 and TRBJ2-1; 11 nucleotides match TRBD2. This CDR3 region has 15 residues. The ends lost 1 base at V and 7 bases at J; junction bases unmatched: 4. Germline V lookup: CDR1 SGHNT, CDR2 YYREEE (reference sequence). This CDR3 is CASSLRLAGSNEQFF. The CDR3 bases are TGTGCCAGCAGCTTGAGACTAGCGGGGAGTAATGAGCAGTTCTTC. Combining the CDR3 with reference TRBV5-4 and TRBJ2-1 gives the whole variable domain ETGVTQSPTHLIKTRGQQVTLRCSSQSGHNTVSWYQQALGQGPQFIFQYYREEENGRGNFPPRFSGLQFPNYSSELNVNALELDDSALYLCASSLRLAGSNEQFFGPGTRLTVL.

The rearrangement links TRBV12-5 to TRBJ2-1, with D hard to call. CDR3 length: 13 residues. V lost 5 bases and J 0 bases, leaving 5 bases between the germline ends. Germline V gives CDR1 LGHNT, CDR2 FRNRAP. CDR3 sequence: CASGRYSYNEQFF. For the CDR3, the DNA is TGTGCTAGTGGTAGGTACTCCTACAATGAGCAGTTCTTC.

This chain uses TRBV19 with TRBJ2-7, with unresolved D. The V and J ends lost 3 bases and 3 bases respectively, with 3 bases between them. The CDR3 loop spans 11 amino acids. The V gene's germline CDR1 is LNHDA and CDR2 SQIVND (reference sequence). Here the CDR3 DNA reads TGTGCCAGTAGTATGGGCTACGAGCAGTACTTC. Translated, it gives CASSMGYEQYF.

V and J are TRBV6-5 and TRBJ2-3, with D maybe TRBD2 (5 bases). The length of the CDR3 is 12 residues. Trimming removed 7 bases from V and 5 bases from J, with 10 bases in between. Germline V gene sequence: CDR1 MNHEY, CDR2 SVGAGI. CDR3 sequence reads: CASTSGGDTQYF. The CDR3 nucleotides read TGTGCCAGCACCTCCGGAGGAGATACGCAGTATTTT.

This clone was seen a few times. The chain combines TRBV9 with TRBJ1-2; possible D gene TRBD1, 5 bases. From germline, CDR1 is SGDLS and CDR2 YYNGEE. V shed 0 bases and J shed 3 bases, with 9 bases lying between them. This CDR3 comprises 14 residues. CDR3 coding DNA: TGTGCCAGCAGCGTAGGGGGGATTGACTATGGCTACACCTTC. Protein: CASSVGGIDYGYTF.

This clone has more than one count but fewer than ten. The CDR3 DNA reads TGCAGCACCGGTTGGGGGAACACTGAAGCTTTCTTT. As protein: CSTGWGNTEAFF. The rearrangement joins TRBV29-1 to TRBJ1-1; D ambiguous. Trimming pared 8 bases from V and 1 base from J, leaving 11 bases between. This CDR3 spans 12 amino acids. Germline V lookup: CDR1 SQVTM, CDR2 ANQGSEA.

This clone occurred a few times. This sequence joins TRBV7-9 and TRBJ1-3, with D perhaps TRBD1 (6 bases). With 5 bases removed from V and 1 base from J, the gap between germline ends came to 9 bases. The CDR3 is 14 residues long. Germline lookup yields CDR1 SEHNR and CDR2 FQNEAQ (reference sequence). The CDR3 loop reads CASSRGQSGNTIYF. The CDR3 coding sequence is TGTGCCAGCAGCCGCGGACAGTCTGGAAACACCATATATTTT.

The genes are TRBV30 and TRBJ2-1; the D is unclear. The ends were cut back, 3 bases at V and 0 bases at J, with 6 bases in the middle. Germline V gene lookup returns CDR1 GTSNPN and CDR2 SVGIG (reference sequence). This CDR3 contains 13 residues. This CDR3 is CAWSPASYNEQFF. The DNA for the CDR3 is TGTGCCTGGAGCCCAGCCTCCTACAATGAGCAGTTCTTC.

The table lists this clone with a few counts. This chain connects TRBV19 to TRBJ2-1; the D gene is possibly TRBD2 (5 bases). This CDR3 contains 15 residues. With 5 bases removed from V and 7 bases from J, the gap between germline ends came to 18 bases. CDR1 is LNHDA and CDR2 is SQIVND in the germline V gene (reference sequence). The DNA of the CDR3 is TGTGCCAGTAGTTCCCGACCCACCGGCGGGAATGAGCAGTTCTTC. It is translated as CASSSRPTGGNEQFF.

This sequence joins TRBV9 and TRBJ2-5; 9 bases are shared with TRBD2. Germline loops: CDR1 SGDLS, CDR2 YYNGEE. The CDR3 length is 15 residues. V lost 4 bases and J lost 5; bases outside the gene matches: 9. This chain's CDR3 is CASSPVLAGWETQYF. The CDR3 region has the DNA TGTGCCAGCAGCCCCGTGCTAGCGGGGTGGGAGACCCAGTACTTC.

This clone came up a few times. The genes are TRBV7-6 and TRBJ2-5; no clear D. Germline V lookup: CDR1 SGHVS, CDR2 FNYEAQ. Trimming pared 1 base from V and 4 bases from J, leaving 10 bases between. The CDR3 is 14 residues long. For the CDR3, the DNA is TGTGCCAGCAGCTTAGGTGGTAGACGAGAGACCCAGTACTTC. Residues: CASSLGGRRETQYF. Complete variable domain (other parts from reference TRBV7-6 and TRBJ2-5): GAGVSQSPRYKVTKRGQDVALRCDPISGHVSLYWYRQALGQGPEFLTYFNYEAQQDKSGLPNDRFSAERPEGSISTLTIQRTEQRDSAMYRCASSLGGRRETQYFGPGTRLLVL.

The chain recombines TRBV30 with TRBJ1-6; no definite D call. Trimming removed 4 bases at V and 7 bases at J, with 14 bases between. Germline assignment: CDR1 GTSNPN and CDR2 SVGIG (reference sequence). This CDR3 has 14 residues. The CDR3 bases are TGTGCCTGGAAGTTCGTAGAAGGCAATTCACCCCTCCACTTT. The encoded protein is CAWKFVEGNSPLHF.

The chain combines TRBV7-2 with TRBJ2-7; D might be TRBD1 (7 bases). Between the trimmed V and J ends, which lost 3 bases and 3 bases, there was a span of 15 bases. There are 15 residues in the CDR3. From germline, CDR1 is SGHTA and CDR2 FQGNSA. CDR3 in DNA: TGTGCCAGCAGCTTTAACGGGGGACAGATCTACGAGCAGTACTTC. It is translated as CASSFNGGQIYEQYF.

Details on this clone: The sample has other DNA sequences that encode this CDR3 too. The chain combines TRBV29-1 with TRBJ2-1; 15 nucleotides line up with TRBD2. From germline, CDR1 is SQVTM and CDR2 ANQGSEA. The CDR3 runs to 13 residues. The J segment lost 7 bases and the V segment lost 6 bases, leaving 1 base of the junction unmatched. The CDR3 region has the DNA TGCAGCGTGGGGACTAGCGGGAGGAATGAGCAGTTCTTC. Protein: CSVGTSGRNEQFF.

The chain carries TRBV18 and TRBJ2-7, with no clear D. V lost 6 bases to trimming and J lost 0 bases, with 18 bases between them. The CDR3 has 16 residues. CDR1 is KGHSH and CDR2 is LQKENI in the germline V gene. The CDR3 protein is CASSPPGRTNSYEQYF. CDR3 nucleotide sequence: TGTGCCAGCTCTCCTCCGGGCAGAACCAACTCCTACGAGCAGTACTTC.

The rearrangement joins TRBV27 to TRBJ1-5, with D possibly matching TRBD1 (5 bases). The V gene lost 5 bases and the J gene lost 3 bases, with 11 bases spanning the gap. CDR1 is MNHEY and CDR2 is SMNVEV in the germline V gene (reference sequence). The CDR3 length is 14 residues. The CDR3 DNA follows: TGTGCCAGCAGTGAGACAGCTTTCAATCAGCCCCAGCATTTT. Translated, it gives CASSETAFNQPQHF.

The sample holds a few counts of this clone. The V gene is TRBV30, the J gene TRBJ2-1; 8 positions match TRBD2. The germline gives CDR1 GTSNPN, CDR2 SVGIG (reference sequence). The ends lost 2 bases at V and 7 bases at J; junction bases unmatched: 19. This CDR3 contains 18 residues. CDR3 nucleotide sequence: TGTGCCTGGAGTCTCTTCCTAGCGGGCTTCCTTACGTGGAATGAGCAGTTCTTC. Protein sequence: CAWSLFLAGFLTWNEQFF.

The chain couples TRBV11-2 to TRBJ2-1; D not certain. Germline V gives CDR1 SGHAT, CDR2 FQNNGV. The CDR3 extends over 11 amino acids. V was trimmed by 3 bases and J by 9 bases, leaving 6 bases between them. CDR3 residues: CASSFQVEQFF. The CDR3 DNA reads TGTGCCAGCAGCTTTCAGGTTGAGCAGTTCTTC. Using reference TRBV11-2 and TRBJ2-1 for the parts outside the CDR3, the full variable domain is EAGVAQSPRYKIIEKRQSVAFWCNPISGHATLYWYQQILGQGPKLLIQFQNNGVVDDSQLPKDRFSAERLKGVDSTLKIQPAKLEDSAVYLCASSFQVEQFFGPGTRLTVL.

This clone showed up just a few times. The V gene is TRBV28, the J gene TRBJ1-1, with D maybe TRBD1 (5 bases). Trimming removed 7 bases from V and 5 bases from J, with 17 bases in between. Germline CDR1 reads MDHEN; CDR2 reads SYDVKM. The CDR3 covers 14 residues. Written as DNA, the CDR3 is TGTGCCAGCACCGATCCCGGGGGTAGGACTGAAGCTTTCTTT. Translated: CASTDPGGRTEAFF.

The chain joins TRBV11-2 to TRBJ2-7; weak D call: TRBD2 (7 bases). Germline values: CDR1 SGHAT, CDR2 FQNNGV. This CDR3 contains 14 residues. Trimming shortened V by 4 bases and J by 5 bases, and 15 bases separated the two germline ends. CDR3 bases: TGTGCCAGCAGCTCAGGACTAGAGGGGGACGAGCAGTACTTC. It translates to CASSSGLEGDEQYF.

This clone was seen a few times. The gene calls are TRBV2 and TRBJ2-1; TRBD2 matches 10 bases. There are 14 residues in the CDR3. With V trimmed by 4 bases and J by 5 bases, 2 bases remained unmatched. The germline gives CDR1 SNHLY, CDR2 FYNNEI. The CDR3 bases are TGTGCCAGCAGTGGGCTAGCGGGAGACAATGAGCAGTTCTTC. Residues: CASSGLAGDNEQFF.

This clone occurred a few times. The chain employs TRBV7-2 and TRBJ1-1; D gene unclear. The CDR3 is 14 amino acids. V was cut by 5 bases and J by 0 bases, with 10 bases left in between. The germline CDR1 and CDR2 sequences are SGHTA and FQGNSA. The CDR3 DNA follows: TGTGCCAGCAGCCCACAGAGTTTGAACACTGAAGCTTTCTTT. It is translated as CASSPQSLNTEAFF.

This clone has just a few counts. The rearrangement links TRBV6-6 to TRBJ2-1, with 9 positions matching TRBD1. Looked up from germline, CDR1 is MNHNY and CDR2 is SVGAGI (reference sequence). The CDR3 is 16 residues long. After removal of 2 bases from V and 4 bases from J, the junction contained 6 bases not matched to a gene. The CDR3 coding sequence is TGTGCCAGCAGTTACGCGGACAGGGGCCGTTACAATGAGCAGTTCTTC. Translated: CASSYADRGRYNEQFF.

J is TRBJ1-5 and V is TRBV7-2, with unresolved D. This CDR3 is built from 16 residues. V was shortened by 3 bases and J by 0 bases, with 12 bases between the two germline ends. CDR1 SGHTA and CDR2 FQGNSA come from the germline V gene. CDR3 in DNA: TGTGCCAGCAGCTTCTTTCCCCGGAATAGCAATCAGCCCCAGCATTTT. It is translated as CASSFFPRNSNQPQHF.

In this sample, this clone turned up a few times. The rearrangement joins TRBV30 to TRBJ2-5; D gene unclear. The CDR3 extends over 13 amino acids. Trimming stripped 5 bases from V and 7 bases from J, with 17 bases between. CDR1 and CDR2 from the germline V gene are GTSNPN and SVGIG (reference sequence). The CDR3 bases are TGTGCCTGGGGGAACCTGGCAGGTCTGACCCAGTACTTC. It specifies CAWGNLAGLTQYF.

The DNA for the CDR3 is TGTGCCTGGAGCCCGGGGAGTGGTGCAGAGACCCAGTACTTC. It is translated as CAWSPGSGAETQYF. The chain carries TRBV30 and TRBJ2-5; tentatively, D is TRBD2 (5 bases). This CDR3 has 14 amino acids. With 3 bases removed from V and 4 bases from J, the gap between germline ends came to 15 bases. CDR1 is GTSNPN and CDR2 is SVGIG in the germline V gene (reference sequence).